One sample yielded the 13 T cell receptor beta chains listed below, sequenced in a study of vaccination and CD4 T cells after COVID-19. TCRdb independently ran MiXCR on the PCR reads; one entry per CDR3 protein. The sample has roughly 30,000 distinct CDR3 sequences; 51% are singletons. Time point denoted: late sampling 161 to 241 days after vaccination in a few convalescent patients. The sequencing here drew on CD4+ T cells from blood, taken about 7 months after SARS-CoV-2 vaccination. All receptors come from a human donor who had recovered from COVID-19.

The gene calls are TRBV6-1 and TRBJ1-1; 7 nucleotides line up with TRBD1. The V gene's germline CDR1 is MNHNS and CDR2 SASEGT. Losses at the gene ends were 10 bases for V and 3 bases for J; bases not matched to a gene: 8. CDR3 length: 13 residues. CDR3 sequence reads: CATSTGADTEAFF. The DNA for the CDR3 is TGTGCCACATCTACAGGGGCCGACACTGAAGCTTTCTTT.

V gene TRBV20-1 combines with J gene TRBJ1-1; D remains unclear. The CDR3 consists of 12 residues. Germline loops: CDR1 DFQATT, CDR2 SNEGSKA (reference sequence). Deletions cut 5 bases from V and 4 bases from J, with 11 bases between. The CDR3 bases are TGCAGTGCTGCCCCAGGCGTCACTGAAGCTTTCTTT. This sequence encodes CSAAPGVTEAFF.

The chain couples TRBV7-9 to TRBJ2-5; 7 positions agree with TRBD1. The germline V gene has CDR1 SEHNR and CDR2 FQNEAQ (reference sequence). V lost 4 bases to trimming and J lost 5 bases; unmatched junction nucleotides: 4. CDR3 length equals 13 residues. The CDR3 coding sequence is TGTGCCAGCAGCTACAGGGGATCGGAGACCCAGTACTTC. Protein: CASSYRGSETQYF.

As regards this clonotype: This may come from a read error, since a much larger clone is one base off. The V and J genes are TRBV7-9 and TRBJ1-1; D not resolved. Germline V gene sequence: CDR1 SEHNR, CDR2 FQNEAQ (reference sequence). Trimming took off 8 bases at V and 0 bases at J, with 10 bases between the two ends. CDR3 length: 13 amino acids. The CDR3 DNA follows: TGTGCCAGCGGCCTAGACATGAACACTGAAGCTTTCTTT. Its protein is CASGLDMNTEAFF.

This clonotype has just a few counts. The chain has TRBV19 and TRBJ1-2, with D maybe TRBD1 (5 bases). The length of the CDR3 is 16 residues. CDR1 is LNHDA, CDR2 SQIVND, per germline (reference sequence). V lost 7 bases and J lost 8, with 26 bases in between. The CDR3 sequence: CASTPGRGLDIEGYTF. DNA for the CDR3: TGTGCCAGTACCCCAGGAAGAGGATTGGACATAGAGGGCTACACCTTC.

In DNA, the CDR3 is TGCAGTGCTAGAGAGCGGCTAGCGGGAGTGGGTGAGCAGTTCTTC. It yields the protein CSARERLAGVGEQFF. The chain carries TRBV20-1 and TRBJ2-1; 10 bases fit TRBD2. This CDR3 is 15 amino acids long. The junction had 8 bases not matched to a gene; V was cut back by 0 bases and J by 9 bases. Germline CDR1 DFQATT, CDR2 SNEGSKA (reference sequence).

The CDR3 region has the DNA TGCAGTGCTAGGGGCATCGGGGTGGGCTATGGCTACACCTTC. Protein product: CSARGIGVGYGYTF. This chain uses TRBV20-1 with TRBJ1-2; no definite D call. Trimming removed 3 bases from V and 4 bases from J, with 15 bases in between. The CDR3 totals 14 residues. Germline V gene sequence: CDR1 DFQATT, CDR2 SNEGSKA (reference sequence).

The chain carries TRBV14 and TRBJ2-7, with a possible D match to TRBD2 (6 bases). The CDR3 contains 13 residues. V gave up 4 bases and J gave up 1 base, with 8 bases separating them. Looked up from germline, CDR1 is SGHDN and CDR2 is FVKESK. CDR3 sequence reads: CASSRGESYEQYF. CDR3 sequence (DNA): TGTGCCAGCAGCCGCGGGGAATCCTACGAGCAGTACTTC.

The chain recombines TRBV7-8 with TRBJ2-3; possible D gene TRBD1, 6 bases. The CDR3 runs 16 residues. Trimming stripped 2 bases from V and 0 bases from J, with 12 bases between. CDR1 and CDR2 from the germline V gene are SGHVS and FQNEAQ. The CDR3 DNA sequence: TGTGCCAGCAGCTTACGGGACATCTCTAGCACAGATACGCAGTATTTT. This gives the protein CASSLRDISSTDTQYF.

V usage is TRBV25-1 and J usage is TRBJ1-6, with D possibly TRBD1 on 5 matching bases. This CDR3 region has 13 residues. Trimming cost V 8 bases and J 8 bases, with 13 bases left between them. Germline CDR1 reads MGHDK; CDR2 reads SYGVNS. CDR3 sequence (DNA): TGTGCCAGCGCCGGGACGAAGGATTCACCCCTCCACTTT. Encoded protein: CASAGTKDSPLHF.

This clonotype has more than one count but fewer than ten. V and J are TRBV27 and TRBJ2-7; tentatively, D is TRBD2 (6 bases). This CDR3 is 13 amino acids long. V lost 2 bases and J 5 bases, leaving 10 bases between the germline ends. Per the germline V gene, CDR1 is MNHEY and CDR2 is SMNVEV (reference sequence). The CDR3 DNA reads as TGTGCCAGCAGTTTAGGAGGGTTGAACGAGCAGTACTTC. Translation: CASSLGGLNEQYF.

The chain has TRBV27 and TRBJ1-5, with D perhaps matching TRBD1 (5 bases). The CDR3 length is 17 residues. The V end lost 1 base, the J end lost 0 bases, and 13 bases lay between the germline ends. CDR1 and CDR2 from the germline V gene are MNHEY and SMNVEV (reference sequence). CDR3 in DNA: TGTGCCAGCAGTTTATGGGGGGGTAGGGTTAGCAATCAGCCCCAGCATTTT. Its protein product is CASSLWGGRVSNQPQHF.

This sequence joins TRBV6-1 and TRBJ2-7; tentatively, D is TRBD2 (5 bases). CDR3 length equals 13 residues. Germline lookup yields CDR1 MNHNS and CDR2 SASEGT. Trimming shortened V by 6 bases and J by 6 bases, and 15 bases separated the two germline ends. The CDR3 protein is CASRIGLAGEQYF. The CDR3 nucleotides read TGTGCCAGCAGAATAGGGTTGGCGGGCGAGCAGTACTTC.